Sequencing of this T cell receptor beta chain was carried out in a study of patients and donors after allogeneic stem cell transplantation. TCRdb re-analysed the RT-PCR reads in MiXCR, keeping a single row per CDR3 protein. The sample has approximately 170,000 distinct CDR3 sequences; about 24% are singletons. There are 18 residues in the CDR3. The sequencing input was blood, either unsorted or a sorted T cell fraction (not recorded which). This clonotype was obtained from a human donor who was either an allogeneic HSCT recipient or a stem cell or donor lymphocyte infusion donor (not recorded which). It is not recorded whose cells these are; they may come from a transplant donor. This chain joins TRBV12-1 and TRBJ2-2; whether TRBD2, the table's D call, matches the DNA was not checked. TRBV12-1 has pseudogene status. CDR3 sequence (DNA): TGTGCCAGCAGCTTGGGACTAGCGGGGCACGCGAACACCGGGGAGCTGTTTTTT. Protein sequence: CASSLGLAGHANTGELFF.